The T cell receptor beta chain described here comes from a study of cytomegalovirus exposure and HLA in healthy donors. With 60 Vbeta and 13 Jbeta primers, the PCR was carried out. The repertoire was sequenced with immunoSEQ multiplex PCR; TCRdb's copy has only in-frame clones and lacks some. Of about 150,000 clones in the sample, roughly 78% were seen once. There are a few counts of this clone. Antigen: not known. Study results and caveats: Listed as cytomegalovirus-associated were 150 to 200 TCR beta chains. In a later analysis, at a false discovery rate of 0.05, 16,951 TCR beta sequences matched HLA alleles. One variant, a missense change in DCLRE1C, was linked in a later analysis to TCR beta V- and J-gene trimming.

Germline CDR1 and CDR2: SGDLS and YYNGEE. V was clipped by 3 bases and J by 5 bases; unmatched bases: 5. The CDR3 sequence is 14 residues long. The clonotype comes from a woman in her thirties or forties in good health and CMV-seronegative. The material sequenced was PBMCs. The chain joins TRBV9 to TRBJ1-2; TRBD1 matches 9 bases. CDR3: CASSAEQGAYGYTF. As DNA, the CDR3 is TGTGCCAGCAGCGCGGAACAGGGGGCGTATGGCTACACCTTC.